What follows are 31 T cell receptor beta chains derived from one specimen sequenced in a study of T cells in Graves' hyperthyroidism and ophthalmopathy. Amplified TCR beta CDR3 regions derived from RNA transcripts. During a first-round RT-PCR of the TCR CDR3, the HTBI primer set was used. TCRdb itself ran the multiplex PCR reads through MiXCR, one entry per CDR3 protein. The table includes 700,000 or so distinct CDR3 sequences, roughly 15% detected once. Sequenced: blood. Receptors were obtained from a woman aged 45 to 65 with Graves' ophthalmopathy.

This clonotype was seen at least ten times. At one end the junction does not follow the germline gene, possibly because of a read error. The rearrangement links TRBV6-2 or TRBV6-3 to TRBJ2-1; D may correspond to TRBD1 or TRBD2 (5 bases each). This CDR3 is 15 amino acids long. Looked up from germline, CDR1 is MNHEY and CDR2 is SVGEGT. CDR3 bases: TGTGCCAGCAGCCCTCCTCGGGACGGGTACAGTGAGCAGTTCTTC. Its translation: CASSPPRDGYSEQFF.

For the CDR3, the DNA is TGCGCCAGCAGCCAATTTCAGGTGACTGTCGGGAATGAGCAGTTCTTC. It translates to CASSQFQVTVGNEQFF. This chain joins TRBV4-1 and TRBJ2-1; D unresolved. V was pared by 2 bases and J by 7 bases, with 18 bases between. The CDR3 runs to 16 residues. From germline, CDR1 is MGHRA and CDR2 YSYEKL.

J is TRBJ1-2 and V is TRBV12-3 or TRBV12-4; a weak D match, TRBD1 (6 bases). CDR3 size: 15 residues. Trimming cost V 2 bases and J 3 bases, with 13 bases left between them. CDR3 protein: CASSLTAGVYYGYTF. CDR3 DNA: TGTGCCAGCAGTTTAACGGCAGGGGTGTACTATGGCTACACCTTC.

This clonotype was seen repeatedly, ten times or more. The CDR3 here is CASSEWLPTDTQYF. CDR3 sequence (DNA): TGTGCCAGCAGTGAGTGGCTGCCCACAGATACGCAGTATTTT. This rearrangement joins TRBV2 to TRBJ2-3; no clear D gene. The CDR3 totals 14 residues. From germline, CDR1 is SNHLY and CDR2 FYNNEI. V was pared by 3 bases and J by 2 bases, with 9 bases between.

This clonotype was found a few times. This chain connects TRBV14 to TRBJ2-1; TRBD2 is a possible D gene (5 bases). CDR1 SGHDN and CDR2 FVKESK come from the germline V gene. CDR3 length equals 12 residues. V dropped 5 bases and J dropped 9 bases, with 11 bases sitting between them. CDR3 nucleotides: TGTGCCAGCAGCTTTCAGGAGGCTGAGCAGTTCTTC. Translating it yields CASSFQEAEQFF.

This clonotype was recorded at least ten times. The chain links TRBV29-1 to TRBJ2-5, with 9 bases that match TRBD2. The trim removed 3 bases at V and 5 bases at J, leaving 7 bases unmatched. There are 14 residues in the CDR3. CDR1 is SQVTM and CDR2 is ANQGSEA in the germline V gene. For the CDR3, the DNA is TGCAGCGTTGATAGTGGCGGGAGGGGCGAGACCCAGTACTTC. Protein sequence: CSVDSGGRGETQYF.

J is TRBJ1-4 and V is TRBV4-3; TRBD1 might be the D (6 bases). CDR1 and CDR2 (germline): LGHNA, YSLEER. The germline V and J ends were trimmed by 4 bases and 3 bases, with 12 bases remaining between them. The CDR3 length is 15 residues. The CDR3 loop reads CASSRGGKSNEKLFF. The CDR3 DNA is TGCGCCAGCAGCCGGGGGGGCAAATCTAATGAAAAACTGTTTTTT.

Worth noting for this clonotype: A much bigger clone sits one base away, suggesting this may be a read error. V usage is TRBV15 and J usage is TRBJ1-1; D uncertain. This CDR3 has 13 residues. Germline V gene data show CDR1 as LNHNV and CDR2 as YYDKDF (reference sequence). V was cut by 0 bases and J by 5 bases, with 7 bases left in between. CDR3 nucleotides: TGTGCCACCAGCAGAGAGGGTAGTACTGAAGCTTTCTTT. This gives the protein CATSREGSTEAFF. Variable domain in full (rest from reference TRBV15 and TRBJ1-1): DAMVIQNPRYQVTQFGKPVTLSCSQTLNHNVMYWYQQKSSQAPKLLFHYYDKDFNNEADTPDNFQSRRPNTSFCFLDIRSPGLGDTAMYLCATSREGSTEAFFGQGTRLTVV.

This clonotype was recorded a few times. This chain links TRBV7-9 with TRBJ1-1; D is perhaps TRBD1 (5 bases). The CDR3 spans 15 residues. Germline-derived CDR1 and CDR2 are SEHNR and FQNEAQ (reference sequence). V lost 5 bases and J 6 bases, leaving 19 bases between the germline ends. The CDR3 reads CASSSPSRGLAEAFF. CDR3 DNA sequence: TGTGCCAGCAGCAGCCCGTCTAGGGGACTGGCTGAAGCTTTCTTT.

This clonotype showed up many times. V gene TRBV20-1 combines with J gene TRBJ1-2; the match to TRBD1 covers 7 bases. V lost 3 bases and J lost 3; bases outside the gene matches: 4. This CDR3 comprises 13 residues. The germline gives CDR1 DFQATT, CDR2 SNEGSKA (reference sequence). The CDR3 is CSARAGTDYGYTF. As DNA, the CDR3 is TGCAGTGCTAGGGCCGGGACAGACTATGGCTACACCTTC.

This clonotype turned up a few times. The rearrangement links TRBV9 to TRBJ1-2, with no clear D. The germline V gene encodes CDR1 SGDLS and CDR2 YYNGEE. Deletions cut 0 bases from V and 4 bases from J, with 16 bases between. CDR3 size: 16 residues. CDR3 sequence reads: CASSVAVNTSGYGYTF. The CDR3 region has the DNA TGTGCCAGCAGCGTAGCTGTGAACACGTCAGGCTATGGCTACACCTTC.

This clonotype was seen at least ten times. The rearrangement joins TRBV2 to TRBJ2-3, with 7 bases fitting TRBD2. Germline trimming cut 8 bases from V and 6 bases from J; bases unmatched to any gene: 26. The CDR3 runs 19 residues. Germline CDR1 is SNHLY and CDR2 is FYNNEI. CDR3 sequence: CASGVAGEITTPRVDTQYF. CDR3 bases: TGTGCCAGCGGTGTGGCGGGAGAGATCACGACCCCCCGGGTGGATACGCAGTATTTT.

This clonotype was recorded at least ten times. This chain connects TRBV20-1 to TRBJ2-3; D unresolved. This CDR3 is built from 12 residues. The V and J ends lost 3 bases and 2 bases respectively, with 6 bases between them. Germline V gene data show CDR1 as DFQATT and CDR2 as SNEGSKA (reference sequence). In DNA, the CDR3 is TGCAGTGCTAGGGAAAACACAGATACGCAGTATTTT. This translates into CSARENTDTQYF.

V gene TRBV5-5 combines with J gene TRBJ1-3, with 7 bases matching TRBD1. From germline, CDR1 is SGHKS and CDR2 YYEKEE (reference sequence). J gave up 3 bases and V 4 bases, and 7 bases lay outside the gene matches. The CDR3 loop spans 15 amino acids. DNA for the CDR3: TGTGCCAGCAGCCCGACAGGGCAAGGTGGAAACACCATATATTTT. This codes for CASSPTGQGGNTIYF.

In its sample, this clonotype was seen a few times. The V and J genes are TRBV5-1 and TRBJ2-2; TRBD2 matches 12 bases. The CDR3 runs 16 residues. V lost 4 bases to trimming and J lost 3 bases; unmatched junction nucleotides: 4. Germline V gene lookup returns CDR1 SGHRS and CDR2 YFSETQ. CDR3 loop: CASSLGLAGYTGELFF. Here the CDR3 DNA reads TGCGCCAGCAGCCTCGGACTAGCGGGATACACCGGGGAGCTGTTTTTT.

The chain recombines TRBV15 with TRBJ2-3; D perhaps matches TRBD1 (5 bases). The CDR3 consists of 16 residues. Germline V gene data show CDR1 as LNHNV and CDR2 as YYDKDF (reference sequence). V lost 2 bases, J lost 0 bases, and 12 bases lay in between. The chain's CDR3 is CATSRTGHLSTDTQYF. The CDR3, as DNA: TGTGCCACCAGCAGAACTGGACACCTTAGCACAGATACGCAGTATTTT.

This clonotype was seen at least ten times. The chain combines TRBV2 with TRBJ2-2; D unresolved. Trimming pared 6 bases from V and 2 bases from J, leaving 16 bases between. Germline V gives CDR1 SNHLY, CDR2 FYNNEI. CDR3 size: 16 residues. The CDR3 here is CASRRFASVNTGELFF. Here the CDR3 DNA reads TGTGCCAGCAGAAGATTCGCCAGTGTTAACACCGGGGAGCTGTTTTTT. The full variable domain, with the rest looked up from reference TRBV2 and TRBJ2-2, is EPEVTQTPSHQVTQMGQEVILRCVPISNHLYFYWYRQILGQKVEFLVSFYNNEISEKSEIFDDQFSVERPDGSNFTLKIRSTKLEDSAMYFCASRRFASVNTGELFFGEGSRLTVL.

This clonotype has only a few counts. The chain links TRBV20-1 to TRBJ2-7; possibly TRBD2 for D (5 bases). Trimming took off 2 bases at V and 2 bases at J, with 10 bases between the two ends. Per germline, CDR1 DFQATT and CDR2 SNEGSKA (reference sequence). The CDR3 runs to 13 residues. This CDR3 reads CSARIRDAYEQYF. DNA of the CDR3: TGCAGTGCTAGAATTCGGGATGCCTACGAGCAGTACTTC.

Comments on this clonotype: A much bigger clone sits one base away, suggesting this may be a read error. This chain connects TRBV28 to TRBJ2-5; 7 positions match TRBD2. Germline V CDR1 and CDR2: MDHEN, SYDVKM. CDR3 length: 15 amino acids. The CDR3 reads CAGSLTGAGQETQYF. The CDR3 DNA reads TGTGCCGGCAGTTTAACCGGAGCGGGACAAGAGACCCAGTACTTC.

This clonotype was picked up one time. This CDR3 is CASSLGGGSRPQHF. The CDR3 DNA reads as TGTGCCAGCAGCTTAGGGGGTGGGTCTCGGCCCCAGCATTTT. This chain uses TRBV7-2 with TRBJ1-5; D call uncertain. Trimming left V 1 base short and J 9 bases short, with 13 bases between. CDR1 is SGHTA and CDR2 is FQGNSA in the germline V gene. The CDR3 runs 14 residues.

This clonotype was recorded at least ten times. The rearrangement joins TRBV7-2 to TRBJ2-5; D not resolved. V was clipped by 3 bases and J by 0 bases, with 8 bases between them. CDR1 and CDR2 from the germline V gene are SGHTA and FQGNSA. This CDR3 is built from 14 residues. CDR3 amino acids: CASSFRLNQETQYF. The DNA for the CDR3 is TGTGCCAGCAGCTTCCGACTCAACCAAGAGACCCAGTACTTC. Filled out from reference TRBV7-2 and TRBJ2-5, the complete variable domain reads GAGVSQSPSNKVTEKGKDVELRCDPISGHTALYWYRQSLGQGLEFLIYFQGNSAPDKSGLPSDRFSAERTGGSVSTLTIQRTQQEDSAVYLCASSFRLNQETQYFGPGTRLLVL.

This clonotype was seen ten or more times. This rearrangement joins TRBV20-1 to TRBJ2-7, with a tentative D call TRBD2 (6 bases). Germline values: CDR1 DFQATT, CDR2 SNEGSKA (reference sequence). Trimming stripped 6 bases from V and 5 bases from J, with 14 bases between. This CDR3 contains 12 residues. The CDR3 nucleotides are TGCAGTGCCGCCCGGACGGGGGACGAGCAGTACTTC. It specifies CSAARTGDEQYF.

This clonotype has ten or more counts. The V gene is TRBV30, the J gene TRBJ2-7; D remains ambiguous. Trimming pared 3 bases from V and 0 bases from J, leaving 9 bases between. Germline V CDR1 and CDR2: GTSNPN, SVGIG (reference sequence). CDR3 length: 13 amino acids. CDR3 loop: CAWRMTGSYEQYF. The CDR3 DNA reads TGTGCCTGGAGAATGACTGGCTCCTACGAGCAGTACTTC.

In this sample, this clonotype turned up many times. This chain links TRBV30 with TRBJ2-1, with 8 bases aligning to TRBD2. This CDR3 spans 14 amino acids. Trimming at V came to 1 base and at J to 4 bases, leaving 3 bases not matched to a gene. Per germline, CDR1 GTSNPN and CDR2 SVGIG (reference sequence). CDR3 in DNA: TGTGCCTGGAGTGCCGGGACTAGTTACAATGAGCAGTTCTTC. Amino acids: CAWSAGTSYNEQFF.

This clonotype has at least ten counts. J is TRBJ2-2 and V is TRBV30; 7 nucleotides agree with TRBD2. CDR1 is GTSNPN and CDR2 is SVGIG in the germline V gene (reference sequence). V was pared by 5 bases and J by 7 bases, with 13 bases of the junction left unmatched. The CDR3 has 15 amino acids. CDR3 loop: CAWAIGGGRVGELFF. As DNA, the CDR3 is TGTGCCTGGGCCATTGGGGGGGGTAGAGTCGGGGAGCTGTTTTTT.

The sample holds a few counts of this clonotype. The gene calls are TRBV5-1 and TRBJ2-7, with D possibly TRBD2 on 5 matching bases. Germline-derived CDR1 and CDR2 are SGHRS and YFSETQ. With 4 bases removed from V and 4 bases from J, the gap between germline ends came to 15 bases. The CDR3 is 14 amino acids. This CDR3 is CASSTRLGTYEQYF. The CDR3 DNA reads TGCGCCAGCAGCACTAGACTGGGAACATACGAGCAGTACTTC.

This clonotype was detected ten times or more. V gene TRBV28 combines with J gene TRBJ2-1; 7 bases align to TRBD2. The CDR3 consists of 15 residues. The germline CDR1 and CDR2 sequences are MDHEN and SYDVKM. The J segment lost 0 bases and the V segment lost 3 bases, leaving 2 bases of the junction unmatched. The CDR3 coding sequence is TGTGCCAGCAGTTTCCTAGCGGTCTCCTACAATGAGCAGTTCTTC. It encodes CASSFLAVSYNEQFF. Looking up the rest from reference TRBV28 and TRBJ2-1 gives the full variable domain: DVKVTQSSRYLVKRTGEKVFLECVQDMDHENMFWYRQDPGLGLRLIYFSYDVKMKEKGDIPEGYSVSREKKERFSLILESASTNQTSMYLCASSFLAVSYNEQFFGPGTRLTVL.

This clonotype was seen ten or more times. This chain links TRBV7-9 with TRBJ1-2; D is uncertain. Germline assignment: CDR1 SEHNR and CDR2 FQNEAQ (reference sequence). This CDR3 is built from 14 residues. Between the trimmed V and J ends, which lost 2 bases and 2 bases, there was a span of 9 bases. This CDR3 is CASSLRGENYGYTF. The CDR3 nucleotides read TGTGCCAGCAGCTTACGTGGGGAAAACTATGGCTACACCTTC. The full variable domain, rest sourced from reference TRBV7-9 and TRBJ1-2, is DTGVSQNPRHKITKRGQNVTFRCDPISEHNRLYWYRQTLGQGPEFLTYFQNEAQLEKSRLLSDRFSAERPKGSFSTLEIQRTEQGDSAMYLCASSLRGENYGYTFGSGTRLTVV.

A few counts support this clonotype. The chain employs TRBV12-3 or TRBV12-4 and TRBJ2-2, with D maybe TRBD2 (7 bases). V lost 7 bases and J lost 1, with 16 bases in between. The CDR3 contains 16 residues. CDR3 protein: CASTLRGAKNTGELFF. In DNA form, the CDR3 reads TGTGCCAGCACCCTTCGGGGGGCTAAGAACACCGGGGAGCTGTTTTTT.

This clonotype was detected many times. This chain connects TRBV20-1 to TRBJ1-5; D gene ambiguous. The CDR3 is made up of 13 amino acids. Germline CDR1 and CDR2: DFQATT and SNEGSKA (reference sequence). Trimming took 3 bases from V and 5 from J, leaving 11 bases between them. CDR3 DNA sequence: TGCAGTGCTAGGGGCGATCTTGATCAGCCCCAGCATTTT. This encodes CSARGDLDQPQHF.

There are many counts of this clonotype. V is TRBV6-2 or TRBV6-3 and J is TRBJ1-2; D is perhaps TRBD1 (5 bases). Germline V lookup: CDR1 MNHEY, CDR2 SVGEGT. The CDR3 is 16 amino acids. The germline V and J ends were trimmed by 5 bases and 3 bases, with 19 bases remaining between them. CDR3 DNA: TGTGCCAGCAGTCCCACGATAGGGACTAGTCACTATGGCTACACCTTC. It translates to CASSPTIGTSHYGYTF.